This T cell receptor beta chain derives from a study of T-cell memory formation after mild COVID-19. Study summary: Largely, the TCR clusters proved donor specific. General study findings and limits: Pre-infection memory already had some responding clones, implying cross-reactive memory joined. Clones contracting day 15 to 85 were balanced CD4/CD8; later expanders leaned CD4+. The study found contracting CD4+ clones mainly in CM and EM and contracting CD8+ clones in EMRA.

A single record per CDR3 protein comes from TCRdb applying MiXCR to the 5' RACE reads. The top ten hold approximately 2.8% of the sample, which has roughly 190,000 distinct CDR3 sequences, 10% to 13% seen once. Turning to this clonotype: Its antigen is still unknown.

The CDR3 spans 14 residues. The V gene's germline CDR1 is SGHKS and CDR2 YYEKEE (reference sequence). Trimming cost V 4 bases and J 3 bases; bases outside gene matches: 6. Sequencing input: PBMCs or a T cell subset sorted from them (not recorded which). The V gene is TRBV5-5, the J gene TRBJ2-7; 8 bases fit TRBD1. This receptor was taken from a man younger than 30 who had mild COVID-19 (a few samples of this study predate the infection). Cell type and time point are not known. In DNA, the CDR3 is TGTGCCAGCAGCACGCGGACAGGGTTCTACGAGCAGTACTTC. The encoded protein is CASSTRTGFYEQYF.